The T cell receptor (beta chain) under discussion was sequenced for a study of blood T cells in healthy people across ages. At the level of the study: The capture of about one barcoded beta molecule per two T cells was achieved by template switching. Points from the study as a whole: Getting older went along with TCR beta diversity per million T cells dropping roughly linearly.

Germline V gene data show CDR1 as SQVTM and CDR2 as ANQGSEA. The CDR3 totals 17 residues. The junction had 11 bases not matched to a gene; V was cut back by 2 bases and J by 4 bases. Combining a sample-barcoded 5' primer with a J-beta primer mix, a second PCR ran for 7 to 11 cycles. Individual samples furnished no less than 2.5 million CDR3-containing paired-end reads apiece. TCRdb passed the 5' RACE reads through MiXCR, listing each CDR3 protein once. Here the sample spans 650,000 to 900,000 distinct CDR3 sequences, approximately 59% being singletons. This clonotype has a single count. What it binds is not known.

The TCR was taken from a man younger than 40 in good health. Sequenced material: blood. The chain links TRBV29-1 to TRBJ2-1; 10 bases are a match to TRBD2. CDR3 protein: CSVESLAGPFLYNEQFF. CDR3 DNA sequence: TGCAGCGTTGAATCACTAGCGGGGCCATTCCTATACAATGAGCAGTTCTTC.